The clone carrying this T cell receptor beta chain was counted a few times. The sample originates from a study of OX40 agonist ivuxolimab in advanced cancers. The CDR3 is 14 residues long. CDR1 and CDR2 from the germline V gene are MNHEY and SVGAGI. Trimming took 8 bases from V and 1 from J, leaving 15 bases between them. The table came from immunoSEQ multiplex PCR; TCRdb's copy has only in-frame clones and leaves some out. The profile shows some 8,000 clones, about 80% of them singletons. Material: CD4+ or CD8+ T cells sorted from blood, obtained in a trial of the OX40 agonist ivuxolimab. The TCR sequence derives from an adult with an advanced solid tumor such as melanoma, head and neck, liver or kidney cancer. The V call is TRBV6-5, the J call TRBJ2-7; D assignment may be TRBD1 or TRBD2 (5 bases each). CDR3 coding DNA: TGTGCCAGCTCCTTGGGGGTAGGGTCCTACGAGCAGTACTTC. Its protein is CASSLGVGSYEQYF.